The text below deals with one TCR beta chain. The data derive from a study of T-cell reconstitution after alpha-beta-depleted transplantation in children. For TCRbeta, the library was prepared with unique molecular identifiers. TCRdb re-called the PCR reads with MiXCR, one entry per CDR3 protein. The sample consists of some 390,000 distinct CDR3 sequences, about a fifth of them appearing once. The CDR3 covers 14 residues. The V end lost 1 base, the J end lost 6 bases, and 11 bases lay between the germline ends. Looked up from germline, CDR1 is LGHDT and CDR2 is YNNKEL (reference sequence). The sequence was collected from a human donor who donated a stem cell graft to a child with acute myeloid leukemia. Sequences were derived from PBMCs from the stem cell graft donor, sampled from the stem cell graft. The chain employs TRBV3-1 and TRBJ2-3; D is unclear. The CDR3 DNA follows: TGTGCCAGCAGCCAAGTATGGGATGGGGATACGCAGTATTTT. Protein product: CASSQVWDGDTQYF.